This is a list of T cell receptor beta chains from one sample in a study of shared clonotypes between healthy human individuals. Profiling relied on immunoSEQ multiplex PCR, and the TCRdb table lists in-frame clones only, not all of them. This table holds about 2 million clones, around 96% found once. Material: naive CD8+ T cells sorted from blood. The receptors were sampled from a man aged 18-30 years in good health. The CDR3 runs from the conserved cysteine through the conserved F or W. A D gene is named only where the DNA matches it firmly. Clone size is stated in some rows and not others, as once, few, many or a class when expanded.

j_call | d_call | v_call | clone_size | cdr3_nt | cdr3_aa
TRBJ2-7 | TRBD2 | TRBV7-9 | NA | TGTGCCAGCAGCTTAGAAGGGTTAGCGGGAGTGAGAGACGAGCAGTACTTC | CASSLEGLAGVRDEQYF
TRBJ2-7 | TRBD1 | TRBV19 | NA | TGTGCCAGTAGTAGGACAGGGGGCGCGTACGAGCAGTACTTC | CASSRTGGAYEQYF
TRBJ2-7 | TRBD2 | TRBV5-1 | NA | TGCGCCAGCAGCCAGATCGGGACTAGCAACGAGCAGTACTTC | CASSQIGTSNEQYF
TRBJ2-3 | NA | TRBV5-1 | few | TGCGCCAGCAGCTTGGGCGGCAGTAGCACAGATACGCAGTATTTT | CASSLGGSSTDTQYF
TRBJ2-1 | NA | TRBV11-2 | NA | TGTGCCAGCAGCCTTCGGTGGGATGAGCAGTTCTTC | CASSLRWDEQFF
TRBJ2-7 | TRBD2 | TRBV6-6 | NA | TGTGCCAGCAGTTACTCGATATCCCCTAGCGGAGGCGAGCAGTACTTC | CASSYSISPSGGEQYF
TRBJ1-1 | NA | TRBV7-9 | NA | TGTGCCAGCAGCTTTCTGGGTACTGAAGCTTTCTTT | CASSFLGTEAFF
TRBJ2-5 | NA | TRBV6-5 | NA | TGTGCCAGCTATCTATTGGGCCATGAAGAGACCCAGTACTTC | CASYLLGHEETQYF
TRBJ1-4 | NA | TRBV5-1 | NA | TGCGCCAGCAGCTTGACGAGGGCAACTAATGAAAAACTGTTTTTT | CASSLTRATNEKLFF
TRBJ2-7 | NA | TRBV30 | once | TGTGCCTGGACTGATACTACTTCCTACGGGCAGTACTTC | CAWTDTTSYGQYF
TRBJ2-7 | NA | TRBV7-9 | NA | TGTGCCAGCAGCGGACAGCTGGCCTACGAGCAGTACTTC | CASSGQLAYEQYF
TRBJ2-7 | TRBD1 | TRBV5-6 | NA | TGTGCCAGCAGCTGGACAGGGATGGATTACGAGCAGTACTTC | CASSWTGMDYEQYF
TRBJ1-1 | NA | TRBV29-1 | NA | TGCAGCGTTGATGAGGAGGCGACTGAAGCTTTCTTT | CSVDEEATEAFF
TRBJ2-5 | NA | TRBV5-4 | NA | TGTGCCAGCAGCTTTTCCGGTCAAGAGACCCAGTACTTC | CASSFSGQETQYF
TRBJ2-6 | NA | TRBV9 | once | TGTGCCAGCAGCGTAGTGGCTTCTGGGGCCAACGTCCTGACTTTC | CASSVVASGANVLTF
TRBJ2-2 | NA | TRBV19 | NA | TGTGCCAGCTCAGGGTGGACCGGGGAGCTGTTTTTT | CASSGWTGELFF
TRBJ1-5 | NA | TRBV15 | NA | TGTGCCAACCGTGGGCAGTATAGCAATCAGCCCCAGCATTTT | CANRGQYSNQPQHF
TRBJ2-7 | NA | TRBV7-2 | NA | TGTGCCAGCAGCTCCTATCAGGGGTACGAGCAGTACTTC | CASSSYQGYEQYF
TRBJ2-1 | NA | TRBV6-5 | NA | TGTGCCAGCAGTCTGAACAATGAGCAGTTCTTC | CASSLNNEQFF
TRBJ2-7 | TRBD2 | TRBV5-5 | NA | TGTGCCAGCAGCTCTAATAGCGGGAGACCCTACGAGCAGTACTTC | CASSSNSGRPYEQYF